Here is one T cell receptor beta chain with its context. Its antigen is currently unknown. This sample is drawn from a study of T cell responses to AZD1222 COVID-19 vaccine. Whole-study findings and limits: Sampling captured repertoires only after the peak T cell response.

Measured with immunoSEQ multiplex PCR; TCRdb has only the in-frame clones, and not every one. The table has more than 150,000 clones, approximately 92% seen once. J lost 3 bases, V lost 5 bases, and 3 bases had no gene match. CDR3 size: 14 residues. Germline CDR1 and CDR2: SEHNR and FQNEAQ (reference sequence). The clonotype comes from an adult in good health. V usage is TRBV7-9 and J usage is TRBJ1-1, with TRBD1 matching over 10 bases. The sequenced sample was peripheral blood, obtained on day 0 of AZD1222 vaccination. The CDR3 spells CASSMTGGHTEAFF. The CDR3 region has the DNA TGTGCCAGCAGCATGACAGGGGGCCACACTGAAGCTTTCTTT.